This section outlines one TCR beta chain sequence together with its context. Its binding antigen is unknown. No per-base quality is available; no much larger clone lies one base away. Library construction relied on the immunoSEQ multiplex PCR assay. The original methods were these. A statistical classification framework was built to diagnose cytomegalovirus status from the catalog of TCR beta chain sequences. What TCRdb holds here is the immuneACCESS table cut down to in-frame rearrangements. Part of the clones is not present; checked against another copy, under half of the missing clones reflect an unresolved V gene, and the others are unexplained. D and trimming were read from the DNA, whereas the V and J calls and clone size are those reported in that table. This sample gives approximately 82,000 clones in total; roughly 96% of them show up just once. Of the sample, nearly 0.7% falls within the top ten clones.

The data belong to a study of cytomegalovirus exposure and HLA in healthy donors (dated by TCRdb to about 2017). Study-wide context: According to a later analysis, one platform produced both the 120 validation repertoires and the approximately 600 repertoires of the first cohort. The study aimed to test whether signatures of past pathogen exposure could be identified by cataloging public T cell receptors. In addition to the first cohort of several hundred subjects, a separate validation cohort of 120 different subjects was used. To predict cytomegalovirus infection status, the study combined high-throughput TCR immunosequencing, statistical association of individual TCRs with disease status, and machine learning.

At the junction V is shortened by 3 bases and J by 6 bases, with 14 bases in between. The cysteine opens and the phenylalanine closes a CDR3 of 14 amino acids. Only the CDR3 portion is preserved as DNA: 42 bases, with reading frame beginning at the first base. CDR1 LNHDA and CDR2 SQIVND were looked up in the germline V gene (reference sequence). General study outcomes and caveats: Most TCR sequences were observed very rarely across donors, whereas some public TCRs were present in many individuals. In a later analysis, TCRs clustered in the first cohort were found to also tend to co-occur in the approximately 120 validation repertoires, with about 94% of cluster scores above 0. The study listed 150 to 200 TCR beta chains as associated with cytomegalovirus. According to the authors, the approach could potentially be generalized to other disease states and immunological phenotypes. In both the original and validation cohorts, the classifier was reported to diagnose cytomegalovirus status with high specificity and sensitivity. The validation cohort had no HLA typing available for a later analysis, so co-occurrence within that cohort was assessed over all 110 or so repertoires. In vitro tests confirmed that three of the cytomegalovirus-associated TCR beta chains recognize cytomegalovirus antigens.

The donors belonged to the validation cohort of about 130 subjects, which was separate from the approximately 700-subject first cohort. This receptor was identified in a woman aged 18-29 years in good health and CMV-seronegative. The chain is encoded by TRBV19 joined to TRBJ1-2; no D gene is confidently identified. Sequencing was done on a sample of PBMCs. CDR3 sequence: CASSISHQNDGYTF. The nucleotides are TGTGCCAGTAGTATTTCCCACCAGAACGATGGCTACACCTTC.